The 8 T cell receptor beta chains reported below all come from one sample, sequenced in a study of blood T cell repertoires in COVID-19 (dated by TCRdb to about 2020). The library was made by the immunoSEQ multiplex PCR assay. The clones in this table, taken by TCRdb from immuneACCESS, are in-frame only. Not every clone is retained; where verified, under half of the shortfall comes from an unresolved V gene, and the cause of the rest is unknown. The sample table lists about 130,000 clones, approximately 81% of them with a count of one. The biggest ten clones account for around an eighth of the sample. Sequenced material: peripheral blood. The receptors originated from a woman in her 30s who had recovered from COVID-19.

The chain combines TRBV10-3 with TRBJ1-1; 9 positions agree with TRBD1. CDR3 length: 15 residues. The J segment lost 6 bases and the V segment lost 5 bases, leaving 10 bases of the junction unmatched. CDR1 is ENHRY, CDR2 SYGVKD, per germline. CDR3 DNA sequence: TGTGCCATCAGTCGCGGAGGACAGGGGTGGTCTGAAGCTTTCTTT. Its protein product is CAISRGGQGWSEAFF.

V gene TRBV15 combines with J gene TRBJ2-1, with 10 positions matching TRBD1. The CDR3 runs 16 residues. V trimming: 1 base; J trimming: 8 bases; junction bases outside the gene matches: 8. From germline, CDR1 is LNHNV and CDR2 YYDKDF (reference sequence). As DNA, the CDR3 is TGTGCCACCAGCAGAGCCGGACAGGGGGTAGTTGATGAGCAGTTCTTC. Translation gives CATSRAGQGVVDEQFF.

The chain couples TRBV5-1 to TRBJ1-4; D may be TRBD1 (5 bases). The CDR3 extends over 16 amino acids. V was cut by 3 bases and J by 8 bases, with 20 bases left in between. In germline, CDR1 is SGHRS, CDR2 YFSETQ. The DNA of the CDR3 is TGCGCCAGCAGCTCGGGACTTACCATCGCGGAAGAAAAACTGTTTTTT. Residues: CASSSGLTIAEEKLFF.

This chain connects TRBV18 to TRBJ2-2; perhaps TRBD2 as D (5 bases). From germline, CDR1 is KGHSH and CDR2 LQKENI. The CDR3 extends over 18 amino acids. V was shortened by 4 bases and J by 3 bases, with 21 bases between the two germline ends. The CDR3 loop reads CASSLRPATGGDTGELFF. The CDR3 bases are TGTGCCAGCTCACTACGACCTGCAACTGGAGGTGACACCGGGGAGCTGTTTTTT. The full variable domain, rest sourced from reference TRBV18 and TRBJ2-2, is NAGVMQNPRHLVRRRGQEARLRCSPMKGHSHVYWYRQLPEEGLKFMVYLQKENIIDESGMPKERFSAEFPKEGPSILRIQQVVRGDSAAYFCASSLRPATGGDTGELFFGEGSRLTVL.

Only one count was recorded for this clone. V and J are TRBV2 and TRBJ2-3; TRBD1 might be the D (5 bases). The CDR3 covers 14 residues. Between the trimmed V and J ends, which lost 5 bases and 4 bases, there was a span of 13 bases. Germline V lookup: CDR1 SNHLY, CDR2 FYNNEI. The CDR3 DNA reads as TGTGCCAGCAGTCGGACCCTGGGGCCAGATACGCAGTATTTT. It encodes CASSRTLGPDTQYF.

The rearrangement joins TRBV28 to TRBJ2-1, with D uncertain. The CDR3 totals 14 residues. CDR1 is MDHEN, CDR2 SYDVKM, per germline. The CDR3 is CAAAPNDIYNEQFF. The CDR3 bases are TGTGCAGCAGCCCCTAACGACATCTACAATGAGCAGTTCTTC.

The chain recombines TRBV19 with TRBJ1-2; possibly TRBD1 for D (5 bases). Germline values: CDR1 LNHDA, CDR2 SQIVND (reference sequence). Trimming removed 7 bases from V and 6 bases from J, with 24 bases in between. The CDR3 sequence is 16 residues long. The DNA for the CDR3 is TGTGCCAGTACTCTGGGGGGGGTTTCACTGCGAAATGGCTACACCTTC. This sequence encodes CASTLGGVSLRNGYTF.

The CDR3 spells CASSAGGFISGANVLTF. The CDR3 region has the DNA TGTGCCAGCAGTGCAGGAGGGTTTATCTCTGGGGCCAACGTCCTGACTTTC. This chain links TRBV25-1 with TRBJ2-6; D may be TRBD2 (6 bases). Deletions cut 4 bases from V and 0 bases from J, with 13 bases between. CDR3 size: 17 residues. Per the germline V gene, CDR1 is MGHDK and CDR2 is SYGVNS.